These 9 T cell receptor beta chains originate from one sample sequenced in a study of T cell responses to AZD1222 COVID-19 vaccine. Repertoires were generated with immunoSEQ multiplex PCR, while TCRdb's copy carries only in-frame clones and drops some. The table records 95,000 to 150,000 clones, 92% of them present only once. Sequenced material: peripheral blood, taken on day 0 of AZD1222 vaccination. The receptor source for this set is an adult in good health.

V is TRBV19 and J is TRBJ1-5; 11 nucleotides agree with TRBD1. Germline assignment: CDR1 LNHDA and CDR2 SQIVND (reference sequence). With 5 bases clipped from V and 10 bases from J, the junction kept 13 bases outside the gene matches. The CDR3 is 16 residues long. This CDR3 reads CASSPRTGGPMIPQHF. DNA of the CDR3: TGTGCCAGTAGTCCACGGACAGGGGGCCCTATGATACCCCAGCATTTT.

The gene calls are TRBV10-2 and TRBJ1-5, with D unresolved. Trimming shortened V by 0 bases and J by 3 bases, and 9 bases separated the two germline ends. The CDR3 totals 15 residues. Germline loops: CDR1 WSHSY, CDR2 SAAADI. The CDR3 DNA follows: TGCGCCAGCAGTGAGTCGCAACGGAACAATCAGCCCCAGCATTTT. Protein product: CASSESQRNNQPQHF.

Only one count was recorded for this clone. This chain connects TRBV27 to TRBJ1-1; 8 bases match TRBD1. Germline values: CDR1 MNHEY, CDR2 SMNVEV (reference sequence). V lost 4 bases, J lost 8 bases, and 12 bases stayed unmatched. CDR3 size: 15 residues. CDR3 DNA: TGTGCCAGCAGTTCACCCCGGGACAGGCGGGGGGAAGCTTTCTTT. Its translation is CASSSPRDRRGEAFF.

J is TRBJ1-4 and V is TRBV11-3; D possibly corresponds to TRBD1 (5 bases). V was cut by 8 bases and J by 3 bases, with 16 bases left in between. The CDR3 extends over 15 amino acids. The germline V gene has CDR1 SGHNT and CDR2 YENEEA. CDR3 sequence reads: CASASDKGANEKLFF. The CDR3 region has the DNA TGTGCCAGCGCTTCCGACAAAGGGGCTAATGAAAAACTGTTTTTT. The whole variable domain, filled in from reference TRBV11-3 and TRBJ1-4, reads EAGVVQSPRYKIIEKKQPVAFWCNPISGHNTLYWYLQNLGQGPELLIRYENEEAVDDSQLPKDRFSAERLKGVDSTLKIQPAELGDSAVYLCASASDKGANEKLFFGSGTQLSVL.

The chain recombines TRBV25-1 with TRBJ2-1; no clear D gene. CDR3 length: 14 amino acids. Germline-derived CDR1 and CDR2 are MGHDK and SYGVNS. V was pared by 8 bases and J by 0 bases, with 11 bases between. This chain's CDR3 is CASSLDSSYNEQFF. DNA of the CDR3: TGTGCCAGCTCCTTGGATAGCTCCTACAATGAGCAGTTCTTC. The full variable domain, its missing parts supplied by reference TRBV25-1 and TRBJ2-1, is EADIYQTPRYLVIGTGKKITLECSQTMGHDKMYWYQQDPGMELHLIHYSYGVNSTEKGDLSSESTVSRIRTEHFPLTLESARPSHTSQYLCASSLDSSYNEQFFGPGTRLTVL.

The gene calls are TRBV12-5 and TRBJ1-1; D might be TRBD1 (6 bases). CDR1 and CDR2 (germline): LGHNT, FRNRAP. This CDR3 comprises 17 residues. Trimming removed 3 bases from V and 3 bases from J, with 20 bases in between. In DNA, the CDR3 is TGTGCTAGTGGTTTAAAAAAACAGGGTGTCGGGTACACTGAAGCTTTCTTT. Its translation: CASGLKKQGVGYTEAFF.

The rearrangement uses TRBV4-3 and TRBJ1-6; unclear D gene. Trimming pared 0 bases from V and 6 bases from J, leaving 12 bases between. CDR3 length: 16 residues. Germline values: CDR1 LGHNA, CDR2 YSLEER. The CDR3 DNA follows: TGCGCCAGCAGCCAAGAGGTTCTGGTCCCTAATTCACCCCTCCACTTT. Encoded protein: CASSQEVLVPNSPLHF.

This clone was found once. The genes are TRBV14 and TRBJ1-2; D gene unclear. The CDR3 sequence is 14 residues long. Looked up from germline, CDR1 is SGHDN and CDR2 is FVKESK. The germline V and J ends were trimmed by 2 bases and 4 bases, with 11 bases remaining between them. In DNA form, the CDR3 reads TGTGCCAGCAGCCAAACACTAAACGGCTATGGCTACACCTTC. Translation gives CASSQTLNGYGYTF.

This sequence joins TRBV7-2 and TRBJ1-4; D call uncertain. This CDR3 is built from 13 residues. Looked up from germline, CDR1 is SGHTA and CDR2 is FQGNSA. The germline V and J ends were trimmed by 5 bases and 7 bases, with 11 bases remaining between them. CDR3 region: CASSARLSEKLFF. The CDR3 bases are TGTGCCAGCAGCGCCAGGCTTAGTGAAAAACTGTTTTTT.